Shown below are 9 T cell receptor beta chains from a single sample sequenced in a study of prognosis after radiotherapy for stage I lung cancer. TCR beta CDR3 was amplified from genomic DNA by two-round multiplex PCR. First-round PCR, the initial amplification, used primers specific to each TRBV and TRBJ gene. TCRdb independently ran MiXCR on the multiplex PCR reads; one entry per CDR3 protein. The sample has 59,000 or so distinct CDR3 sequences, more than 20% seen once. Source: PBMCs, taken before or after stereotactic body radiation therapy (not recorded which). Receptors were obtained from a donor aged 50 or older with non-small cell lung cancer.

Of note for this clonotype: This could be a read error, since a much larger clone is one nucleotide away. This chain uses TRBV20-1 with TRBJ1-1; perhaps TRBD1 as D (5 bases). Germline CDR1 reads DFQATT; CDR2 reads SNEGSKA (reference sequence). The CDR3 is 14 amino acids. CDR3 sequence: CIARDPRGTTEAFF. The CDR3 nucleotides read TGCATTGCTAGAGATCCCCGGGGGACCACTGAAGCTTTCTTT.

This clonotype was observed many times. V gene TRBV20-1 combines with J gene TRBJ2-1; 8 bases are a match to TRBD1. CDR1 is DFQATT and CDR2 is SNEGSKA in the germline V gene (reference sequence). The junction had 4 bases not matched to a gene; V was cut back by 6 bases and J by 0 bases. The CDR3 runs to 14 residues. The CDR3 coding sequence is TGCAGTGCCCGGACAGGGAGCTCCTACAATGAGCAGTTCTTC. Protein product: CSARTGSSYNEQFF.

This clonotype was seen a handful of times. This may be a read error, as it is one base from a much larger clone. The V call is TRBV7-8, the J call TRBJ2-3, with a tentative D call TRBD2 (6 bases). Germline V gene lookup returns CDR1 SGHVS and CDR2 FQNEAQ. The CDR3 runs 13 residues. V gave up 8 bases and J gave up 0 bases, with 9 bases separating them. The DNA of the CDR3 is TGTGCCAGCGCGGGGCCTAGCACAGATACGCAGTATTTT. Translation gives CASAGPSTDTQYF. The whole variable domain, filled in from reference TRBV7-8 and TRBJ2-3, reads GAGVSQSPRYKVAKRGQDVALRCDPISGHVSLFWYQQALGQGPEFLTYFQNEAQLDKSGLPSDRFFAERPEGSVSTLKIQRTQQEDSAVYLCASAGPSTDTQYFGPGTRLTVL.

This clonotype was seen ten or more times. The chain couples TRBV25-1 to TRBJ2-3; 8 nucleotides match TRBD2. The V segment lost 5 bases and the J segment 5 bases; nucleotides outside the gene matches: 6. Germline V lookup: CDR1 MGHDK, CDR2 SYGVNS. The CDR3 spans 14 residues. The DNA for the CDR3 is TGTGCCAGCAGTTGGCGGGGGGATGGAGATACGCAGTATTTT. Its protein is CASSWRGDGDTQYF. Filled out from reference TRBV25-1 and TRBJ2-3, the complete variable domain reads EADIYQTPRYLVIGTGKKITLECSQTMGHDKMYWYQQDPGMELHLIHYSYGVNSTEKGDLSSESTVSRIRTEHFPLTLESARPSHTSQYLCASSWRGDGDTQYFGPGTRLTVL.

Remarks on this clonotype: It may be a read error: a sequence one base away is much more abundant. This sequence joins TRBV6-5 and TRBJ2-5, with 7 bases identical to TRBD1. V dropped 3 bases and J dropped 7; count of bases not matched to a gene: 17. The CDR3 totals 17 residues. CDR1 and CDR2 from the germline V gene are MNHEY and SVGAGI. The CDR3: CASSYTSPYRGEGTQYF. The CDR3 DNA is TGTGCCAGCAGTTATACTTCCCCTTACAGGGGCGAAGGGACCCAGTACTTC.

This clonotype was seen repeatedly, ten times or more. CDR3 in amino acids: CASSRPGAQGDTQYF. For the CDR3, the DNA is TGTGCCAGCAGCCGACCGGGGGCCCAAGGGGATACGCAGTATTTT. The rearrangement links TRBV5-4 to TRBJ2-3, with D possibly being TRBD1 or TRBD2 (6 bases each). This CDR3 is 15 amino acids long. Germline V gene lookup returns CDR1 SGHNT and CDR2 YYREEE (reference sequence). The V end was cut by 4 bases, the J end by 6 bases, with 18 bases between.

In its sample, this clonotype was seen many times. The gene calls are TRBV6-9 and TRBJ2-7, with D perhaps TRBD1 (6 bases). The CDR3 contains 15 residues. V lost 3 bases and J 7 bases, leaving 19 bases between the germline ends. The germline CDR1 and CDR2 sequences are MNHGY and SVAAGI. This CDR3 is CASSYSGALPGEQYF. CDR3 in DNA: TGTGCCAGCAGTTACTCAGGGGCCCTGCCGGGAGAGCAGTACTTC.

This clonotype has ten or more counts. The chain is built from TRBV9 and TRBJ1-6; maybe TRBD1 (5 bases). The V gene's germline CDR1 is SGDLS and CDR2 YYNGEE. V was shortened by 4 bases and J by 7 bases, with 18 bases between the two germline ends. CDR3 length: 16 residues. The CDR3 protein is CASSSGLGRKNSPLHF. The CDR3 DNA is TGTGCCAGCAGCTCAGGGTTGGGACGGAAGAATTCACCCCTCCACTTT.

This clonotype is medium-sized within its sample. The V and J genes are TRBV6-4 and TRBJ2-3; 7 bases line up with TRBD2. Per the germline V gene, CDR1 is MRHNA and CDR2 is SNTAGT. The CDR3 length is 15 residues. The V and J ends lost 3 bases and 0 bases, in that order; junction bases with no gene match: 3. CDR3 residues: CASSEGEGSTDTQYF. CDR3 coding DNA: TGTGCCAGCAGTGAAGGGGAGGGGAGCACAGATACGCAGTATTTT.